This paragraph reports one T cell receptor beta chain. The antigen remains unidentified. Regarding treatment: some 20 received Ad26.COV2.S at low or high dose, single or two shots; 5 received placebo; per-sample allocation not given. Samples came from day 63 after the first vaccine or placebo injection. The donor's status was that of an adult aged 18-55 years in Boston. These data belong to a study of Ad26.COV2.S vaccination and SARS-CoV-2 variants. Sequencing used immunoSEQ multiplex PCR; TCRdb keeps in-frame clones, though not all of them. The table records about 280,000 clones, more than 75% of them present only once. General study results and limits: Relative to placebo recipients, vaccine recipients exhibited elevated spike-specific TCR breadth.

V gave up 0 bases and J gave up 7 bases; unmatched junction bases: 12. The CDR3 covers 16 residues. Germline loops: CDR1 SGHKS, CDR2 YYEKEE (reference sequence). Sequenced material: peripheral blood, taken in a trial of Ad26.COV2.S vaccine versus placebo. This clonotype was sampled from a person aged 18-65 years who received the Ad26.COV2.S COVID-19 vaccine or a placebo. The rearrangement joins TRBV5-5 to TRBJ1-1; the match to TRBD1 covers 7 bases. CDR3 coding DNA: TGTGCCAGCAGCTTGGAAGGGACAGCCCCGGGGGGTGAAGCTTTCTTT. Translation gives CASSLEGTAPGGEAFF.